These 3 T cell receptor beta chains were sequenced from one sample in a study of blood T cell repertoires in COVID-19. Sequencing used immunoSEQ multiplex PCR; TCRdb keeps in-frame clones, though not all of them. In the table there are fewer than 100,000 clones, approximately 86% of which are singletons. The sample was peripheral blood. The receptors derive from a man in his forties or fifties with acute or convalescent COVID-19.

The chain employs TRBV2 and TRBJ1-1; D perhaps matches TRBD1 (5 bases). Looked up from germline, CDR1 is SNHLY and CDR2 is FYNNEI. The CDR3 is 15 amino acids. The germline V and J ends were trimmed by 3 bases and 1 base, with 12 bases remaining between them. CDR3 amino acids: CASSEAGAQNTEAFF. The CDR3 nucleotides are TGTGCCAGCAGTGAGGCTGGGGCCCAGAACACTGAAGCTTTCTTT.

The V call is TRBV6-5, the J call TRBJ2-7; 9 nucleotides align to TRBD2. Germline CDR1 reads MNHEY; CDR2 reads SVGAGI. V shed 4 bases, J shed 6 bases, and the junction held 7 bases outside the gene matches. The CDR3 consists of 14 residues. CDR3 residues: CASSWGGRASEQYF. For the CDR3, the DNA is TGTGCCAGCAGTTGGGGCGGGAGGGCCAGCGAGCAGTACTTC.

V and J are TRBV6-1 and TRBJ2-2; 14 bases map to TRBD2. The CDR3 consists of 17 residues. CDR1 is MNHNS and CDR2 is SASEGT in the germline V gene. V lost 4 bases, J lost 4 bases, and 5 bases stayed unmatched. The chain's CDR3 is CASSGLAGGMGTGELFF. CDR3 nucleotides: TGTGCCAGCAGTGGACTAGCGGGAGGGATGGGCACCGGGGAGCTGTTTTTT.